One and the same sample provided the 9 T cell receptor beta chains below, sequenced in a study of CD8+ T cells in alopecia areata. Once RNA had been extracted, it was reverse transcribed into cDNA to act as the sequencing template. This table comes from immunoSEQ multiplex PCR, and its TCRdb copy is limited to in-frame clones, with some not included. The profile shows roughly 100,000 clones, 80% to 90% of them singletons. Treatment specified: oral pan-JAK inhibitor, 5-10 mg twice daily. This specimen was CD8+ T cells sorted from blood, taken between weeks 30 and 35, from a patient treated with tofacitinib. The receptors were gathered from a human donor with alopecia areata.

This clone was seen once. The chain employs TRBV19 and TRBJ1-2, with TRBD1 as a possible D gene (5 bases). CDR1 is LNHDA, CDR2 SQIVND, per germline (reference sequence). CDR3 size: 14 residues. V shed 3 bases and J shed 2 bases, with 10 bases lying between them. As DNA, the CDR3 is TGTGCCAGTAGTATTTTGGACACCAACTATGGCTACACCTTC. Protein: CASSILDTNYGYTF.

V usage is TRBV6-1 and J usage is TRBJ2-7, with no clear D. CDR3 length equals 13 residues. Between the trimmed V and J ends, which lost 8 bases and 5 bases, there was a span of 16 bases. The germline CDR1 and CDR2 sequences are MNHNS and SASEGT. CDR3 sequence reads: CASSRWPEDEQYF. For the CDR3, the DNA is TGTGCCAGCTCCCGATGGCCCGAGGACGAGCAGTACTTC.

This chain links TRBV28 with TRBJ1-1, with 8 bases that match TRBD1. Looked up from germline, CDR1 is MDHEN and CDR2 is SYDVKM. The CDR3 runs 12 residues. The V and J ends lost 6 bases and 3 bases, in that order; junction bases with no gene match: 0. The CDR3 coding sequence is TGTGCCAGCAGGGACAGGGACACTGAAGCTTTCTTT. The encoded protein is CASRDRDTEAFF.

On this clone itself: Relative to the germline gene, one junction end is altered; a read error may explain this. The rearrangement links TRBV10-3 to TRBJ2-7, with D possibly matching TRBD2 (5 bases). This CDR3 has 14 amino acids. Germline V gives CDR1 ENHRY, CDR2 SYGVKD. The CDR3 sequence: CASSYGVNSYEQYF. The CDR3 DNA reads TGTGCCAGCAGTTACGGGGTAAACTCCTACGAGCAGTACTTC.

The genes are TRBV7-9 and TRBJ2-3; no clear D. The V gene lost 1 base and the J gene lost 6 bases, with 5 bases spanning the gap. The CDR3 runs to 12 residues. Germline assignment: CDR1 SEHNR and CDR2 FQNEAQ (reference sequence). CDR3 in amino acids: CASSLGRDTQYF. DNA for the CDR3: TGTGCCAGCAGCTTAGGACGGGATACGCAGTATTTT.

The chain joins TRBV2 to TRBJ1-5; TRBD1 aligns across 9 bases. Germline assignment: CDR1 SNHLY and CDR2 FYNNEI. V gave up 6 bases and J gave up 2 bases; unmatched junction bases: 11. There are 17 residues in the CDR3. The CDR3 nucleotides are TGTGCCAGCAGAACTGGACAGGGGTGGGGAGGCAATCAGCCCCAGCATTTT. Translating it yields CASRTGQGWGGNQPQHF.

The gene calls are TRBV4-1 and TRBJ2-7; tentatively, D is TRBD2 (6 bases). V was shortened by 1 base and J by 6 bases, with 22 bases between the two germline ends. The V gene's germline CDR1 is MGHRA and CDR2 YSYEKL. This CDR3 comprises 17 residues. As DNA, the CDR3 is TGCGCCAGCAGCCAAGCTTCCTACTTACTAGCACCCAGCGAGCAGTACTTC. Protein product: CASSQASYLLAPSEQYF.

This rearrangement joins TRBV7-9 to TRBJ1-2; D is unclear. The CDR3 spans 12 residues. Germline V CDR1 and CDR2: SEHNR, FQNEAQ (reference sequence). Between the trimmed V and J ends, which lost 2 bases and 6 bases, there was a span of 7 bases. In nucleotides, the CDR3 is TGTGCCAGCAGCTTATTCAATGATGGCTACACCTTC. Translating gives CASSLFNDGYTF. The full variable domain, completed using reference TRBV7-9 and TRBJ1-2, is DTGVSQNPRHKITKRGQNVTFRCDPISEHNRLYWYRQTLGQGPEFLTYFQNEAQLEKSRLLSDRFSAERPKGSFSTLEIQRTEQGDSAMYLCASSLFNDGYTFGSGTRLTVV.

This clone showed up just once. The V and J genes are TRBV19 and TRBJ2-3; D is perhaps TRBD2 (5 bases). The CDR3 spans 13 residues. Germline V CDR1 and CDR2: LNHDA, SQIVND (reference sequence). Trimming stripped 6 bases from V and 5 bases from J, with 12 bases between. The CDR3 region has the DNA TGTGCCAGTAGCCGTCCAGAGGGAGATACGCAGTATTTT. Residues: CASSRPEGDTQYF.